This TCR beta chain was obtained from a study of cytomegalovirus exposure and HLA in healthy donors. The study, taken as a whole, reports: A link between a missense DCLRE1C variant and TCR beta V- and J-gene trimming emerged from a later analysis. Accurate predictions that matched the HLA-A and HLA-B alleles of most subjects were reportedly made from TCR beta sequences. In an earlier analysis, most TCR beta V segments were productive about 87% or about 30% of the time. Among CMV-associated TCR beta chains, most appeared HLA-restricted in a later analysis.

The PCR contained 60 Vbeta and 13 Jbeta primers. The table came from immunoSEQ multiplex PCR; TCRdb's copy has only in-frame clones and leaves some out. The repertoire holds 65,000 to 85,000 clones, with under 80% as singletons. This clone was seen a handful of times. As yet, its antigen is unknown. The receptor was isolated from a man aged 60 to 75 in good health and CMV-seropositive. Sequencing was done on a sample of PBMCs.

CDR3 DNA sequence: TGCGCCAGCAGTGAACAGGCCTGGGCTGAAGCTTTCTTT. Protein product: CASSEQAWAEAFF. The chain combines TRBV10-2 with TRBJ1-1, with a tentative D call TRBD1 (5 bases). Germline V gene data show CDR1 as WSHSY and CDR2 as SAAADI. There are 13 residues in the CDR3. The V and J ends lost 3 bases and 6 bases respectively, with 11 bases between them.